This T cell receptor beta chain was captured in a study of cytomegalovirus exposure and HLA in healthy donors. Overall study findings and caveats: The likely explanation for a cluster of highly shared sequence variants was sequencing artifact.

As for this clone: Its antigen is undetermined.

The CDR3 is 15 residues long. After removal of 5 bases from V and 7 bases from J, the junction contained 10 bases not matched to a gene. Germline CDR1 reads LNHDA; CDR2 reads SQIVND (reference sequence). Vbeta (60) and Jbeta (13) primers were used in the PCR. TCRdb's copy holds only in-frame clones and misses some; the assay was immunoSEQ multiplex PCR. The table includes fewer than 100,000 clones, just under 80% detected once. The clonotype comes from a middle-aged woman in good health and CMV-seropositive. Sequenced sample: PBMCs. The V and J genes are TRBV19 and TRBJ2-1; 8 positions match TRBD2. The CDR3 loop is CASSLLAEKGNEQFF. The CDR3 DNA reads TGTGCCAGTAGTTTACTAGCGGAGAAGGGGAATGAGCAGTTCTTC. Variable domain in full (rest from reference TRBV19 and TRBJ2-1): DGGITQSPKYLFRKEGQNVTLSCEQNLNHDAMYWYRQDPGQGLRLIYYSQIVNDFQKGDIAEGYSVSREKKESFPLTVTSAQKNPTAFYLCASSLLAEKGNEQFFGPGTRLTVL.